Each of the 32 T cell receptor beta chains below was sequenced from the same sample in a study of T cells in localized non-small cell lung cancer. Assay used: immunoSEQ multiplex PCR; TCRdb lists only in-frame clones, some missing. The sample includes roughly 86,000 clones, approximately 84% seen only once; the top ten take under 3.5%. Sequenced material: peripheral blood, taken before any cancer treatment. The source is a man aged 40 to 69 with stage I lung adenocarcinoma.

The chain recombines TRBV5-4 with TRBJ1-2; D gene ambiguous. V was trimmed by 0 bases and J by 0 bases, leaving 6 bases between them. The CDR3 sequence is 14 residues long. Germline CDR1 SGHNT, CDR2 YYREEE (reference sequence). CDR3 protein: CASSLGTANYGYTF. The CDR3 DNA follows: TGTGCCAGCAGCTTGGGCACCGCTAACTATGGCTACACCTTC.

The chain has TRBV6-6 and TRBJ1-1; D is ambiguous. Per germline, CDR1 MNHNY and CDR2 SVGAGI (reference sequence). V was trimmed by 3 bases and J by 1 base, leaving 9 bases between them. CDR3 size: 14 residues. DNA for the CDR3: TGTGCCAGCAGTTATTCCCCAGGGAACACTGAAGCTTTCTTT. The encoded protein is CASSYSPGNTEAFF.

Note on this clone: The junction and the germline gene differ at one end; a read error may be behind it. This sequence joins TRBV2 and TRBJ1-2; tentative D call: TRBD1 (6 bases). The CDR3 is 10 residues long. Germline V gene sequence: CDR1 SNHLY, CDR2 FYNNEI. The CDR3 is CASTQGTPYF. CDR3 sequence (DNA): TGTGCCAGCACCCAGGGGACTCCTTACTTC.

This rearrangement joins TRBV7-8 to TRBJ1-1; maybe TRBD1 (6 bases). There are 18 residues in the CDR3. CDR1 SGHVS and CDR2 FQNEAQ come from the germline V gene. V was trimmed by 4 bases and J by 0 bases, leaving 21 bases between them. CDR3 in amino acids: CASSYIGGVQGMNTEAFF. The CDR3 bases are TGTGCCAGCAGCTATATAGGGGGGGTTCAGGGGATGAACACTGAAGCTTTCTTT.

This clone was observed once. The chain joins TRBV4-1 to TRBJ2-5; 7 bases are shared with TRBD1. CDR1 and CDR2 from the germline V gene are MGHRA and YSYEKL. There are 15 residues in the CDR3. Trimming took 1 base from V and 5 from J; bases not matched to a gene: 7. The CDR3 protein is CASSQGGGASETQYF. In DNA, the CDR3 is TGCGCCAGCAGCCAAGGAGGGGGCGCAAGTGAGACCCAGTACTTC.

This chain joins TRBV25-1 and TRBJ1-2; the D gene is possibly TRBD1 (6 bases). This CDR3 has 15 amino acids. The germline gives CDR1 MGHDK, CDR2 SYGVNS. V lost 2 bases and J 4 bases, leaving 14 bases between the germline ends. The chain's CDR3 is CASSEIGGAIYGYTF. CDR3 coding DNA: TGTGCCAGCAGTGAAATAGGGGGGGCGATCTATGGCTACACCTTC.

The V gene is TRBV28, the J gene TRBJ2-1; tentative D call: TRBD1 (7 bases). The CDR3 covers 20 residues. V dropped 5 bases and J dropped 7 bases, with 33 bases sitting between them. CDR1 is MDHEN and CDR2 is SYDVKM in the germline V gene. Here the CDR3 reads CASSLPGGFGSGFSKNEQFF. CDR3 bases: TGTGCCAGCAGTCTACCAGGGGGATTCGGGAGCGGATTCTCTAAGAATGAGCAGTTCTTC. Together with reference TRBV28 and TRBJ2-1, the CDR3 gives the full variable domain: DVKVTQSSRYLVKRTGEKVFLECVQDMDHENMFWYRQDPGLGLRLIYFSYDVKMKEKGDIPEGYSVSREKKERFSLILESASTNQTSMYLCASSLPGGFGSGFSKNEQFFGPGTRLTVL.

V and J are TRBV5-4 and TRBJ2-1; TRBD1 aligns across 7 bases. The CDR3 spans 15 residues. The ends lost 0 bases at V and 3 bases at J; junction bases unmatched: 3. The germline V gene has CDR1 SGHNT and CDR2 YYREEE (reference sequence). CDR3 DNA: TGTGCCAGCAGCTTGGTGGGACAGCACTACAATGAGCAGTTCTTC. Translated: CASSLVGQHYNEQFF.

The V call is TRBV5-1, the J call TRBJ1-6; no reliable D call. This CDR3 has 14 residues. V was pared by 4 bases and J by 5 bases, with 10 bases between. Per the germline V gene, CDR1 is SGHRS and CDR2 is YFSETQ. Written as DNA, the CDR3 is TGCGCCAGCAGCCTGGGGAGGGATAATTCACCCCTCCACTTT. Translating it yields CASSLGRDNSPLHF.

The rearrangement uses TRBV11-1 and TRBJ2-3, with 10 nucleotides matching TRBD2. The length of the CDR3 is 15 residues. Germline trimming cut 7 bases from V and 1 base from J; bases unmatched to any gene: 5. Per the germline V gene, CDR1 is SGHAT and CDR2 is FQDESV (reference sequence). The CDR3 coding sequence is TGTGCCAGCACCCTCGGACTAGCGGGCACAGATACGCAGTATTTT. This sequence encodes CASTLGLAGTDTQYF.

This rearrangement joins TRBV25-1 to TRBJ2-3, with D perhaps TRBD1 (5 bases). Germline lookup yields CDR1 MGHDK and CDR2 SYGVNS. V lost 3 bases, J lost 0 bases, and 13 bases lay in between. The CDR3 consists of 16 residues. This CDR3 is CASSDLQVKSTDTQYF. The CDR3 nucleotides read TGTGCCAGCAGTGATTTACAGGTCAAAAGCACAGATACGCAGTATTTT.

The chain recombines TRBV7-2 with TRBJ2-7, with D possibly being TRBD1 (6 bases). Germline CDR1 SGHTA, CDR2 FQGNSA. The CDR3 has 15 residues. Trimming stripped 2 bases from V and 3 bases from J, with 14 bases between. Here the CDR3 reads CASSLLRGQGYEQYF. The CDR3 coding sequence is TGTGCCAGCAGCTTATTGAGGGGACAAGGCTACGAGCAGTACTTC.

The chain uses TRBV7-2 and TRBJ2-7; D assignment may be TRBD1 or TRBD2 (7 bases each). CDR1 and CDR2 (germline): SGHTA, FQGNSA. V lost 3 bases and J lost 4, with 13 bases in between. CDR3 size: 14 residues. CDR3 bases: TGTGCCAGCAGCTTCAGGGGGGGAAGGTACGAGCAGTACTTC. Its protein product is CASSFRGGRYEQYF.

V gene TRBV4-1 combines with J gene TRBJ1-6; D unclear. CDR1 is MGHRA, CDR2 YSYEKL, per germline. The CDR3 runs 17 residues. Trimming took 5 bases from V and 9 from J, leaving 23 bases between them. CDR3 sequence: CASSYTPPRIRGSPLHF. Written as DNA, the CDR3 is TGCGCCAGCAGCTACACACCCCCAAGGATTCGAGGTTCACCCCTCCACTTT.

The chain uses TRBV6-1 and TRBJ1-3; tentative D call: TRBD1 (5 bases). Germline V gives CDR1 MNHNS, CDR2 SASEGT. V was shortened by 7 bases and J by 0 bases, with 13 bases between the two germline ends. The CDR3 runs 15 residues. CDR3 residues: CASKNGAGSGNTIYF. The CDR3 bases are TGTGCCAGCAAAAATGGGGCAGGCTCTGGAAACACCATATATTTT.

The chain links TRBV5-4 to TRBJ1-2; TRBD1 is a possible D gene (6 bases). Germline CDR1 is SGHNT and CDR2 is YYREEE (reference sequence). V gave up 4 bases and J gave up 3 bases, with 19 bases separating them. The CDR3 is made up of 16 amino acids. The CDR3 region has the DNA TGTGCCAGCAGCCCCTCTTTGGACAGAATCTACTATGGCTACACCTTC. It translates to CASSPSLDRIYYGYTF.

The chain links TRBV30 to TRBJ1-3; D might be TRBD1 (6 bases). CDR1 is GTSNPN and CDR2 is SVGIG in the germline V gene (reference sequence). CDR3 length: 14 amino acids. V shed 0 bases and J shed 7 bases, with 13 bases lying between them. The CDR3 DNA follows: TGTGCCTGGAGTGTACAGGGACTCGCCAACACCATATATTTT. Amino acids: CAWSVQGLANTIYF.

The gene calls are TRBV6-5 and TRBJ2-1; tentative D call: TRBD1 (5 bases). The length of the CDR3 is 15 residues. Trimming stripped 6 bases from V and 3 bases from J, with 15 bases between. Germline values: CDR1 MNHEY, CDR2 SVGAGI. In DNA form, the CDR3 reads TGTGCCAGCAGACTATCAGGGTCATTCTACAATGAGCAGTTCTTC. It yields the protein CASRLSGSFYNEQFF.

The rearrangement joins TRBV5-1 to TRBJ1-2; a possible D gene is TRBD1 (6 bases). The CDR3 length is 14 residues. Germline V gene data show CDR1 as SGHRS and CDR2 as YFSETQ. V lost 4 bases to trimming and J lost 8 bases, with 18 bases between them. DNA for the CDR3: TGCGCCAGCAGCCCACAGGGAAGGGTATACGGCTACACCTTC. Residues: CASSPQGRVYGYTF.

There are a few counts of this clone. The CDR3 DNA is TGTGCCAGTAGCCCTGGGCTCAGACTCATTACAGGGGGCAGCGGCTACGAGCAGTACTTC. Its protein is CASSPGLRLITGGSGYEQYF. The rearrangement joins TRBV19 to TRBJ2-7; 9 bases fit TRBD1. V lost 6 bases to trimming and J lost 3 bases; unmatched junction nucleotides: 24. Germline CDR1 LNHDA, CDR2 SQIVND (reference sequence). This CDR3 has 20 amino acids.

CDR3 nucleotides: TGTGCCAGCGGTCCCTTAGCGGCGGTCTATGGCTACACCTTC. Translation gives CASGPLAAVYGYTF. This rearrangement joins TRBV6-6 to TRBJ1-2, with no clear D. The CDR3 totals 14 residues. Germline loops: CDR1 MNHNY, CDR2 SVGAGI (reference sequence). The germline V and J ends were trimmed by 8 bases and 4 bases, with 17 bases remaining between them.

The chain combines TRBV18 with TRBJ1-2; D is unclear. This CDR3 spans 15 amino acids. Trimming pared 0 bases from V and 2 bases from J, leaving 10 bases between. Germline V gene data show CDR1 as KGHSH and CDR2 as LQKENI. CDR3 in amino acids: CASSPPPSPNYGYTF. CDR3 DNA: TGTGCCAGCTCACCACCACCGTCTCCCAACTATGGCTACACCTTC.

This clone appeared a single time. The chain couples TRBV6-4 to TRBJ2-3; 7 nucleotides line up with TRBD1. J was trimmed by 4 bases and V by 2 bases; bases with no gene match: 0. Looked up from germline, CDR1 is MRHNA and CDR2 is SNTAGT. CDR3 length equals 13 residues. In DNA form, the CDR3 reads TGTGCCAGCAGTGACCAGGGGGCAGATACGCAGTATTTT. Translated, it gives CASSDQGADTQYF.

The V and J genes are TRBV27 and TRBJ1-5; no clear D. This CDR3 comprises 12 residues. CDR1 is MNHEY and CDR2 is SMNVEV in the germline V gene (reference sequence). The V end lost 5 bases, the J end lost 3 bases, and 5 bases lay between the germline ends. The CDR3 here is CASSTHNQPQHF. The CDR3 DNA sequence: TGTGCCAGCAGTACACACAATCAGCCCCAGCATTTT.

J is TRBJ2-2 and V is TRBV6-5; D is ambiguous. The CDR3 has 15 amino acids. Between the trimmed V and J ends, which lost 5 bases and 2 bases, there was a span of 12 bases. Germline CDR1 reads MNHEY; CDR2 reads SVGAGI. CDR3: CASSPFNANTGELFF. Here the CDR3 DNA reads TGTGCCAGCAGTCCCTTTAACGCTAACACCGGGGAGCTGTTTTTT.

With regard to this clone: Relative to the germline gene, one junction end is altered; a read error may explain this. The CDR3 DNA is TGTGCCAGCAGCGAGCCCCAAGGGACCCAGTACTTC. The encoded protein is CASSEPQGTQYF. V is TRBV9 and J is TRBJ2-5; D uncertain. Germline loops: CDR1 SGDLS, CDR2 YYNGEE. This CDR3 contains 12 residues. Drawing the rest from reference TRBV9 and TRBJ2-5, the complete variable domain is DSGVTQTPKHLITATGQRVTLRCSPRSGDLSVYWYQQSLDQGLQFLIQYYNGEERAKGNILERFSAQQFPDLHSELNLSSLELGDSALYFCASSEPQGTQYFGPGTRLLVL.

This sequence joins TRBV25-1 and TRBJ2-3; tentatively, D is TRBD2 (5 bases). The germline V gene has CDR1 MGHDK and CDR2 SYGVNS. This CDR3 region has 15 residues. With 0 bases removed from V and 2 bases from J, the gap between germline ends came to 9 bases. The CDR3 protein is CASSEYRLATDTQYF. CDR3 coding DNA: TGTGCCAGCAGTGAATATCGGCTAGCCACAGATACGCAGTATTTT.

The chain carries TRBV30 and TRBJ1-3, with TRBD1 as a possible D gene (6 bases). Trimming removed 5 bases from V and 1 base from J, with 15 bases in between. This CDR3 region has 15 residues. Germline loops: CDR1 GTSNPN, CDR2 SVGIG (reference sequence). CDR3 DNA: TGTGCCTGGGATGGACAGTCAGGTTCTGGAAACACCATATATTTT. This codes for CAWDGQSGSGNTIYF.

This CDR3 is CASSPGRDQPQHF. In DNA, the CDR3 is TGTGCCAGCTCACCGGGTAGGGATCAGCCCCAGCATTTT. The chain recombines TRBV18 with TRBJ1-5; D uncertain. The germline V gene encodes CDR1 KGHSH and CDR2 LQKENI. The CDR3 covers 13 residues. The V end was cut by 3 bases, the J end by 5 bases, with 8 bases between.

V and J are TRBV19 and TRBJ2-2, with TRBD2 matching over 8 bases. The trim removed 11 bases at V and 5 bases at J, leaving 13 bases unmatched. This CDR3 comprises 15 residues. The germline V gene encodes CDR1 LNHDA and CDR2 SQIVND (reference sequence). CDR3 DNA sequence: TGTGCCGTAAAAAGCCCCACTAGCGGTACCGGGGAGCTGTTTTTT. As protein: CAVKSPTSGTGELFF.

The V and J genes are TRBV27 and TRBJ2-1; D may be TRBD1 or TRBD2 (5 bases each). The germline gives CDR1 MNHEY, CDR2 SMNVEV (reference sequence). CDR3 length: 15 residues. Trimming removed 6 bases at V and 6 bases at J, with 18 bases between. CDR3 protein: CASSPRVSGANEQFF. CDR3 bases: TGTGCCAGCAGCCCCCGGGTCTCCGGGGCCAATGAGCAGTTCTTC.

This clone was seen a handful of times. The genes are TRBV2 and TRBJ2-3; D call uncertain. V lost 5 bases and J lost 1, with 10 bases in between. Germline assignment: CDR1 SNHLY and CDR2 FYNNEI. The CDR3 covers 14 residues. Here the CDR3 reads CASSPQRRTDTQYF. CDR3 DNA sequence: TGTGCCAGCAGTCCACAGAGGCGCACAGATACGCAGTATTTT. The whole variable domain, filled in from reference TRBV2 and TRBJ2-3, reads EPEVTQTPSHQVTQMGQEVILRCVPISNHLYFYWYRQILGQKVEFLVSFYNNEISEKSEIFDDQFSVERPDGSNFTLKIRSTKLEDSAMYFCASSPQRRTDTQYFGPGTRLTVL.